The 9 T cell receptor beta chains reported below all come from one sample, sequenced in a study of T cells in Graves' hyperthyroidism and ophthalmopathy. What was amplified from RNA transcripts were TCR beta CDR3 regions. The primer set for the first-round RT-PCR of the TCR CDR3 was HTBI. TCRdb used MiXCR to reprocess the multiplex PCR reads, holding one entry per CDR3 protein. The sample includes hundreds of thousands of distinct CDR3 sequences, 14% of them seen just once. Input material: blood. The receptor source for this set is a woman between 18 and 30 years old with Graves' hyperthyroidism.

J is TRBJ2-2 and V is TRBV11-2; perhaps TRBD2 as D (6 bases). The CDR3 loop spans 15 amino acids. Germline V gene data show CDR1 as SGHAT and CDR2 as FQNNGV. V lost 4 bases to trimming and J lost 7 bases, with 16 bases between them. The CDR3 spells CASSSRDSTGGELFF. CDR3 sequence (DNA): TGTGCCAGCAGCTCCAGGGACTCAACAGGCGGGGAGCTGTTTTTT.

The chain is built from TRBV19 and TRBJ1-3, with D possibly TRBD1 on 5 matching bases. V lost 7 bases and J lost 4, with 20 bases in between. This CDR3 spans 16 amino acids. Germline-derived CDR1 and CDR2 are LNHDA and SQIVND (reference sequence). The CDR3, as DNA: TGTGCCAGTATCCCAGGGAGTTCCCGCCAGGGAAACACCATATATTTT. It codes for CASIPGSSRQGNTIYF.

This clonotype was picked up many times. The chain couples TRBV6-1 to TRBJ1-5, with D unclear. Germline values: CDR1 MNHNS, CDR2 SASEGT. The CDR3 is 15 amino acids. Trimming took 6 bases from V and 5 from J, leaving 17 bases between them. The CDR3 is CASSLSGSVDQPQHF. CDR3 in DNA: TGTGCCAGCAGCCTATCTGGGTCGGTCGATCAGCCCCAGCATTTT.

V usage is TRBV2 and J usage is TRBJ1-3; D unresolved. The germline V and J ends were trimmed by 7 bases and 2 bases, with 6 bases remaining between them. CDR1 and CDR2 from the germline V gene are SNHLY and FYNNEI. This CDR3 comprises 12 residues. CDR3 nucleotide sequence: TGTGCCAGCACGATTGCTGGAAACACCATATATTTT. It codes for CASTIAGNTIYF.

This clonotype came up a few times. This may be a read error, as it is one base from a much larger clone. The CDR3 sequence: CARSPDLWGYTF. The CDR3 DNA follows: TGTGCCCGGAGTCCGGACCTGTGGGGCTACACCTTC. The genes are TRBV30 and TRBJ1-2; no definite D call. The CDR3 extends over 12 amino acids. CDR1 and CDR2 (germline): GTSNPN, SVGIG (reference sequence). The full variable domain, completed using reference TRBV30 and TRBJ1-2, is SQTIHQWPATLVQPVGSPLSLECTVEGTSNPNLYWYRQAAGRGLQLLFYSVGIGQISSEVPQNLSASRPQDRQFILSSKKLLLSDSGFYLCARSPDLWGYTFGSGTRLTVV.

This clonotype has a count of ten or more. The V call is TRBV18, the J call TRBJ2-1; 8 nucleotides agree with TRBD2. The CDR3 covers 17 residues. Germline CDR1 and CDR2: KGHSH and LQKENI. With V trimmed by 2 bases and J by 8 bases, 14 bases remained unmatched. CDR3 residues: CASSPDSGGGSPHEQFF. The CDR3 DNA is TGTGCCAGCTCACCAGATTCGGGCGGGGGGTCCCCCCATGAGCAGTTCTTC.

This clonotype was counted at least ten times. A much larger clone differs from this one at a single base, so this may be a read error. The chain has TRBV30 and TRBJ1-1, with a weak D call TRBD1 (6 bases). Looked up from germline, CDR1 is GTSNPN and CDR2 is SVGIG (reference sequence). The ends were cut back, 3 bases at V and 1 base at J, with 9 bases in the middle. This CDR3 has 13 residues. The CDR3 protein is CAWRVQGNTEAFF. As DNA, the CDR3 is TGTGCCTGGAGAGTACAGGGGAACACTGAAGCTTTCTTT.

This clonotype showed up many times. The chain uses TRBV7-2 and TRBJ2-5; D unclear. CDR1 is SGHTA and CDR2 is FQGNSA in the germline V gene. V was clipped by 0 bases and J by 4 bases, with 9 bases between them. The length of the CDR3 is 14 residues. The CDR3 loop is CASSLAGSRETQYF. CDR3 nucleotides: TGTGCCAGCAGCTTAGCAGGGTCCCGAGAGACCCAGTACTTC.

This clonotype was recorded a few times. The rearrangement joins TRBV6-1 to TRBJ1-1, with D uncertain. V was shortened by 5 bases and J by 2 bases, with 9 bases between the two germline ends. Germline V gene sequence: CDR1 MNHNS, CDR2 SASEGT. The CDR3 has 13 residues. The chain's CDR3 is CASSNDINTEAFF. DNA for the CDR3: TGTGCCAGCAGTAATGACATAAACACTGAAGCTTTCTTT.